This T cell receptor (beta chain) was obtained from a study of T cells in Graves' hyperthyroidism and ophthalmopathy. Study-level points and caveats: Clonotypes that were expanded in thyroid above 0.001 mostly appeared in blood too.

The CDR3 regions of TCR beta were amplified from RNA transcripts. TCR CDR3 underwent first-round RT-PCR with the HTBI primer set. TCRdb reprocessed the multiplex PCR reads via MiXCR and lists one record per CDR3 protein. The sample carries around 720,000 distinct CDR3 sequences, 35% recorded once. This clonotype was recorded many times. Its antigen remains unknown. This CDR3 region has 15 residues. Germline V lookup: CDR1 DFQATT, CDR2 SNEGSKA (reference sequence). V lost 6 bases and J 5 bases, leaving 22 bases between the germline ends. Newly diagnosed hyperthyroidism patients aged 18 to 65 years had disease lasting under 2 months. Patients were excluded for uncontrolled infection, other autoimmune disease, pregnancy or lactation. Around 10 ml of fresh peripheral blood supplied the PBMCs.

J is TRBJ2-5 and V is TRBV20-1; D is tentatively TRBD1 or TRBD2 (6 bases each). Sequenced sample: blood. The receptor was isolated from a woman aged 40 to 55 with Graves' hyperthyroidism. The CDR3 DNA sequence: TGCAGTGCCAAGACATATGGAGGGGGTCGGGAGACCCAGTACTTC. Amino acid sequence: CSAKTYGGGRETQYF.